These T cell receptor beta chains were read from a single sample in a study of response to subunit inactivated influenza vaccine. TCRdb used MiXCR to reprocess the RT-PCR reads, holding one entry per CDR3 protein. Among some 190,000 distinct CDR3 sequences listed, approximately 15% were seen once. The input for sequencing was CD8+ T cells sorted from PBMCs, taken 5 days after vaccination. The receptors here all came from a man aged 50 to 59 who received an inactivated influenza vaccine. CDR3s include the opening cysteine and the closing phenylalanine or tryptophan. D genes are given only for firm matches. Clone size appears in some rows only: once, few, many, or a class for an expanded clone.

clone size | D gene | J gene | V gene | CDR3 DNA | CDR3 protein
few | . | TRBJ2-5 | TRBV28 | TGTGCCAGCAGTTTTGACCGGGACGGCCAAGAGACCCAGTACTTC | CASSFDRDGQETQYF
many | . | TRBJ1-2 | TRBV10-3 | TGTGCCATCAGTACCCAGGAGAACTATGGCTACACCTTC | CAISTQENYGYTF
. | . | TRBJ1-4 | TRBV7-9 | TGTGCCGGCAGCTCGGGAAGGAGGACTAATGAAAAACTGTTTTTT | CAGSSGRRTNEKLFF
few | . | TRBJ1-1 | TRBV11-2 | TGTGCCAGCAGCTCCTACCATTTGGGGGGTACTGAAGCTTTCTTT | CASSSYHLGGTEAFF
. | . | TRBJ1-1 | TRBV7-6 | TGTGCCAGCAGCGTGGGGGGAAGGGGCCCCCCTACAAACACTGAAGCTTTCTTT | CASSVGGRGPPTNTEAFF
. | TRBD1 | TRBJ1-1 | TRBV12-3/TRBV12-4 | TGTGCCAGCAGCTCGACAGGGGGGGACACTGAAGCTTTCTTT | CASSSTGGDTEAFF
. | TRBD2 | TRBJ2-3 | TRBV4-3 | TGCGCCAGCAGCCAACCGGGAAGACTAGCGGGAGCAGATACGCAGTATTTT | CASSQPGRLAGADTQYF
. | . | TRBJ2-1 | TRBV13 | TGTGCCAGCAGCCATCCTACCTCCGGTCTTGAGCAGTTCTTC | CASSHPTSGLEQFF
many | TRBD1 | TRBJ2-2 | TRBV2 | TGTGCCAGCAGTGAAGAACAGGGGCAGAACACCGGGGAGCTGTTTTTT | CASSEEQGQNTGELFF
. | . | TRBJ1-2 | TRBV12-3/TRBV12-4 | TGTGCCAGCAGGATCTCAGGAGCCGGCTACACCTTC | CASRISGAGYTF
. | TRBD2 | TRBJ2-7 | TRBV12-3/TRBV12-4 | TGTGCCAGCAGCCCGGGGGGGGCGGGGGACTACGAGCAGTACTTC | CASSPGGAGDYEQYF
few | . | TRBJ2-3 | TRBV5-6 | TGTGCCAGCAGCTTGTATTCAGATACGCAGTATTTT | CASSLYSDTQYF
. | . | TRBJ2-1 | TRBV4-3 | TGCGCCAGCAGCCAAGAAGGGTATACCCATTACAATGAGCAGTTCTTC | CASSQEGYTHYNEQFF
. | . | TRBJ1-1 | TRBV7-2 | TGTGCCAGCAGCTTAGGACACTCGAACACTGAAGCTTTCTTT | CASSLGHSNTEAFF
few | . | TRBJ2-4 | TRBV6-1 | TGTGCCAGCAGTCAGTGGACAGAAAACATTCAGTACTTC | CASSQWTENIQYF
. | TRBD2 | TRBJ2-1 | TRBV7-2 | TGTGCCAGCAGCAGATCAGTGCGGGGGGGCACCTACAATGAGCAGTTCTTC | CASSRSVRGGTYNEQFF
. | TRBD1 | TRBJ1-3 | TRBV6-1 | TGTGCCAGCAGTAATACAGGGGCGGCGGGAAACACCATATATTTT | CASSNTGAAGNTIYF
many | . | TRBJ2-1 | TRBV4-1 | TGCGCCAGCAGCCTCCGACAGTGGGATGAGCAGTTCTTC | CASSLRQWDEQFF
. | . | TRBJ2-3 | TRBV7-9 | TGTGCCAGCAGCTTAGCCGAAGAACCGGCGCAGTATTTT | CASSLAEEPAQYF
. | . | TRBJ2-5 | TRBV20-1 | TGCAGTGCTAGAGATTACTCCGAAGAGACCCAGTACTTC | CSARDYSEETQYF
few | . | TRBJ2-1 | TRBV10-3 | TGTGCCATCAGTGACCATCGACCCGGACTACCATACAATGAGCAGTTCTTC | CAISDHRPGLPYNEQFF
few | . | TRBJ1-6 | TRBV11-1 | TGTGCCATCATGAGCTTAGGAGGGGGGGGACCGGATAATTCACCCCTCCACTTT | CAIMSLGGGGPDNSPLHF
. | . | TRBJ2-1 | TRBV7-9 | TGTGCCAGCAGCCCAGTTAACAATGAGCAGTTCTTC | CASSPVNNEQFF
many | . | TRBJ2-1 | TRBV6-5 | TGTGCCAGCAGTTACCCGAGTGCATACAATGAGCAGTTCTTC | CASSYPSAYNEQFF
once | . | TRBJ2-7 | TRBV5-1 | TGCGCCAGCAGCTTCTCTACAGGGAATAGCTACGAGCAGTACTTC | CASSFSTGNSYEQYF
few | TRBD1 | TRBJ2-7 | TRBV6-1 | TGTGCCAGCAGTCGTCCGATAGGGACAGGGGGCTCCGAGCAGTACTTC | CASSRPIGTGGSEQYF
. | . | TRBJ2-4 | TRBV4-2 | TGTGCCAGCAGCCAAGATGAGGTGCTTACCAAAAACATTCAGTACTTC | CASSQDEVLTKNIQYF
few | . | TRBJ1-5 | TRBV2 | TGTGCCAGCACCTCGCAGGCCGGCAATCAGCCCCAGCATTTT | CASTSQAGNQPQHF
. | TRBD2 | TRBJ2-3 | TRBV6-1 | TGTGCCAGCAGTGCCGCTGCGGGGGGGCCAGATACGCAGTATTTT | CASSAAAGGPDTQYF
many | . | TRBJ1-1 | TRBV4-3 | TGCGCCAGCAGCCAAGACGTCTACGCGGGGACGACTGAAGCTTTCTTT | CASSQDVYAGTTEAFF
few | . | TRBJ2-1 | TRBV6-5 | TGTGCCAGCAGTCTACCTGGCGAGCAGTTCTTC | CASSLPGEQFF
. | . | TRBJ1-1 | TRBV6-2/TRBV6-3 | TGTGCCAGCAGTTACTACTTTTCGGGGACTGAAGCTTTCTTT | CASSYYFSGTEAFF
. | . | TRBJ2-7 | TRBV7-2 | TGTGCCAGCAGCCCCGGAGTAGGATTTGGTTACGAGCAGTACTTC | CASSPGVGFGYEQYF
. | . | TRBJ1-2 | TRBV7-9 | TGTGCCAGCAGCTTAGAGGCGGGAGAGGACCTATATGGCTACACCTTC | CASSLEAGEDLYGYTF
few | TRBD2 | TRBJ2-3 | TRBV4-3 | TGCGCCAGCAGCCAAGAGCGGAGGCTCAGCGGGGCAGATACGCAGTATTTT | CASSQERRLSGADTQYF
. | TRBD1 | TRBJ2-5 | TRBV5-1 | TGCGCCAGCAGCTTGGATGACAGGGGGAACCAAGAGACCCAGTACTTC | CASSLDDRGNQETQYF
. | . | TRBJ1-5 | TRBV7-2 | TGTGCCAGCAGCTACCCCTGGGGCAATCAGCCCCAGCATTTT | CASSYPWGNQPQHF
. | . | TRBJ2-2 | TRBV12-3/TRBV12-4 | TGTGCCAGCTCAAGCTTCCGTGCCGGGGAGCTGTTTTTT | CASSSFRAGELFF
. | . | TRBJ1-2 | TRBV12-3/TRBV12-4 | TGTGCCAGCAGTCAACTCGACAGGCGTGGCTACACCTTC | CASSQLDRRGYTF
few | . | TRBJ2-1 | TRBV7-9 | TGTGCCAGCAGCTTAGGTTCTCGGAATGAGCAGTTCTTC | CASSLGSRNEQFF
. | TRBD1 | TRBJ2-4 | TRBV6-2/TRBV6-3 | TGTGCCAGCAGTTCGGGACAGGGAGACATTCAGTACTTC | CASSSGQGDIQYF
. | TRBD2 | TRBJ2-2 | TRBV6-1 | TGTGCCAGCACCGCCGTGGTCCTAGCGGGAGTTACCAACACCGGGGAGCTGTTTTTT | CASTAVVLAGVTNTGELFF
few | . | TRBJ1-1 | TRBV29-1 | TGCAGCGTTGAAGTCTCTAGGGGCAAGACTGAAGCTTTCTTT | CSVEVSRGKTEAFF
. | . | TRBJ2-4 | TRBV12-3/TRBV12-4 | TGTGCCAGCACTACTGCCCCGGGGCGCATTCAGTACTTC | CASTTAPGRIQYF
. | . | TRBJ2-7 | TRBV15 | TGTGCCACCAGCAGAGTGGGGGGTCTAAGCTCCTACGAGCAGTACTTC | CATSRVGGLSSYEQYF
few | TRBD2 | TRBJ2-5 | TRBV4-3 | TGCGCCAGCAGCTTCTCCGCCGCGGGGGGAGAGACCCAGTACTTC | CASSFSAAGGETQYF
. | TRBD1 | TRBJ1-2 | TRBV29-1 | TGCAGCGTTAAGAGACAGGGAGTCGACTATGGCTACACCTTC | CSVKRQGVDYGYTF
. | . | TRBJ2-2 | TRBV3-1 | TGTGCCAGCAGCCAAGGCGCGTGGCAGGACACCGGGGAGCTGTTTTTT | CASSQGAWQDTGELFF
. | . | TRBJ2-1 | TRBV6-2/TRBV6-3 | TGTGCCAGCAGCCAAAAGAACTATGAGCAGTTCTTC | CASSQKNYEQFF
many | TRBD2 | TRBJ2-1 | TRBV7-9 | TGTGCCAGCAGCTTTGGACTAGCGGCTCACAATGAGCAGTTCTTC | CASSFGLAAHNEQFF
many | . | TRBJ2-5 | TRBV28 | TGTGCCAGCAGCCCGGCAGGGGCTGCCTCTCAAGAGACCCAGTACTTC | CASSPAGAASQETQYF
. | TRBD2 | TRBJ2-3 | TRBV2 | TGTGCCAGCAGCCCCCCTTGGGGAGCGGGAGCAGATACGCAGTATTTT | CASSPPWGAGADTQYF
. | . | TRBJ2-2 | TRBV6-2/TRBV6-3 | TGTGCCAGCAGTTATGTTCGGACGACCGGGGAGCTGTTTTTT | CASSYVRTTGELFF
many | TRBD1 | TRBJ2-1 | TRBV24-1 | TGTGCCACCAGTCTACAGGGGGAATCCTACAATGAGCAGTTCTTC | CATSLQGESYNEQFF
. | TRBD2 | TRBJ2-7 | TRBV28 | TGTGCCAGCAGTGATGAGCGGGGGAGCTACGAGCAGTACTTC | CASSDERGSYEQYF
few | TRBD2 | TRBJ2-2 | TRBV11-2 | TGTGCCAGCAGCTTTCTACTAGCGGGGGGCGGGGAGCTGTTTTTT | CASSFLLAGGGELFF
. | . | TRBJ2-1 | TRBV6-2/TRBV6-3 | TGTGCCAGCAGTCGTAGTTTTGGCAATGAGCAGTTCTTC | CASSRSFGNEQFF